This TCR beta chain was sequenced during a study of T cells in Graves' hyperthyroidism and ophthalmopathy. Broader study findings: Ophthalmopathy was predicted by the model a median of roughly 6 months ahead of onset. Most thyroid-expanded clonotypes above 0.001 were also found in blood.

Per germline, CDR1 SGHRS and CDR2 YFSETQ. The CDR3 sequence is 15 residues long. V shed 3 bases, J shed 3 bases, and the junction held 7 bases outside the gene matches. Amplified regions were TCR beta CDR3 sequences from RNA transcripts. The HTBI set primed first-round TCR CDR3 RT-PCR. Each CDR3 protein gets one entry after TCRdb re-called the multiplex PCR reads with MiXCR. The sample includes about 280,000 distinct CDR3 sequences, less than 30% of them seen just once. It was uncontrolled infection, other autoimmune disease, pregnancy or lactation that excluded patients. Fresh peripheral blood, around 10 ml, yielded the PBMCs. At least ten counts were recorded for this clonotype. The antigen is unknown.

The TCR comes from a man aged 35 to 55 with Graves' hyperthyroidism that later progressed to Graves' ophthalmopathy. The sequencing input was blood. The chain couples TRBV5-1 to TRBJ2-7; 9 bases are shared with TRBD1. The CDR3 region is CASSSGQGHYYEQYF. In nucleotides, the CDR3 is TGCGCCAGCAGCTCGGGACAGGGACACTACTACGAGCAGTACTTC. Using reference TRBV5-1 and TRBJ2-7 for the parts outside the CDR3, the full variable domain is KAGVTQTPRYLIKTRGQQVTLSCSPISGHRSVSWYQQTPGQGLQFLFEYFSETQRNKGNFPGRFSGRQFSNSRSEMNVSTLELGDSALYLCASSSGQGHYYEQYFGPGTRLTVT.